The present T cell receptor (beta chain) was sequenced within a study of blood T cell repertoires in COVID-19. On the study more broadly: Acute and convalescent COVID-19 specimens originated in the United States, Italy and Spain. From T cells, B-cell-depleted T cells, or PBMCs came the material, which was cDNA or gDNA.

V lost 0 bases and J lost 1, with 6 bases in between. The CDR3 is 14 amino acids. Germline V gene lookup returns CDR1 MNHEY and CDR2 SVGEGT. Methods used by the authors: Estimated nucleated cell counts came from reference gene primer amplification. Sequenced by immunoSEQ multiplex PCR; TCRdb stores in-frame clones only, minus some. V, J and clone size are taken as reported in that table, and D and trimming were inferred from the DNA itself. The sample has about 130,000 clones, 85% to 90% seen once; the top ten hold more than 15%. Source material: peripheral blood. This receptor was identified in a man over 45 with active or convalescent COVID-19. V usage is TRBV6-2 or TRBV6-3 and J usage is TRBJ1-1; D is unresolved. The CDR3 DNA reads TGTGCCAGCAGTTACTCGAGGCAGAACACTGAAGCTTTCTTT. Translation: CASSYSRQNTEAFF.